The rows below give T cell receptor beta chains drawn from one sample of a study of PD-L1 blockade in urothelial cancer. Clones were sequenced by immunoSEQ multiplex PCR, and TCRdb holds only the in-frame ones, with some missing. The table records about 40,000 clones, 80% to 90% of them present only once. The specimen comprised PBMCs, sampled around atezolizumab (anti-PD-L1) treatment. These receptors were obtained from a man aged 55-75 years with urothelial cancer. CDR3s include the opening cysteine and the closing phenylalanine or tryptophan. The D gene is left open where the match is weak. Expanded clones get a size class; other rows say once, few or many, or leave the size out.

D gene: NA; clone size: NA; J gene: TRBJ2-3; V gene: TRBV7-9; CDR3 protein: CASSPGGGGSASAQYF; CDR3 DNA: TGTGCCAGCAGCCCCGGCGGGGGCGGGAGCGCCTCCGCGCAGTATTTT
D gene: TRBD1; clone size: NA; J gene: TRBJ1-4; V gene: TRBV25-1; CDR3 protein: CASSPGQATNEKLFF; CDR3 DNA: TGTGCCAGCAGTCCCGGACAGGCAACTAATGAAAAACTGTTTTTT
D gene: NA; clone size: NA; J gene: TRBJ2-7; V gene: TRBV12-5; CDR3 protein: CASGLVTLVGGAYEQYF; CDR3 DNA: TGTGCTAGTGGTTTGGTAACCCTAGTAGGCGGGGCCTACGAGCAGTACTTC
D gene: TRBD1; clone size: NA; J gene: TRBJ2-2; V gene: TRBV15; CDR3 protein: CATRKGQGYTGELFF; CDR3 DNA: TGTGCCACCAGAAAGGGACAGGGATACACCGGGGAGCTGTTTTTT
D gene: TRBD2; clone size: NA; J gene: TRBJ2-3; V gene: TRBV19; CDR3 protein: CASRHPPIGLVVTDTQYF; CDR3 DNA: TGTGCCAGTAGACATCCCCCTATAGGACTAGTGGTAACAGATACGCAGTATTTT
D gene: NA; clone size: NA; J gene: TRBJ2-2; V gene: TRBV14; CDR3 protein: CASYAFSGGELFF; CDR3 DNA: TGTGCCAGCTATGCATTCTCGGGCGGGGAGCTGTTTTTT
D gene: TRBD1; clone size: once; J gene: TRBJ1-2; V gene: TRBV5-4; CDR3 protein: CASSLGTETYGYTF; CDR3 DNA: TGTGCCAGCAGCCTGGGGACAGAGACCTATGGCTACACCTTC
D gene: NA; clone size: NA; J gene: TRBJ1-1; V gene: TRBV19; CDR3 protein: CASSRSTGRTEAFF; CDR3 DNA: TGTGCCAGTAGTAGAAGTACTGGGAGAACTGAAGCTTTCTTT
D gene: TRBD1; clone size: NA; J gene: TRBJ1-2; V gene: TRBV7-9; CDR3 protein: CASSLVSAGGGSGYTF; CDR3 DNA: TGTGCCAGCAGCTTAGTATCGGCAGGGGGTGGTAGTGGCTACACCTTC
D gene: NA; clone size: NA; J gene: TRBJ2-2; V gene: TRBV18; CDR3 protein: CASSPVQGTGELFF; CDR3 DNA: TGTGCCAGCTCACCCGTCCAGGGAACCGGGGAGCTGTTTTTT
D gene: TRBD1; clone size: NA; J gene: TRBJ2-7; V gene: TRBV10-1; CDR3 protein: CARVDRVAYEQYF; CDR3 DNA: TGCGCCAGAGTGGACAGGGTTGCCTACGAGCAGTACTTC
D gene: NA; clone size: NA; J gene: TRBJ1-1; V gene: TRBV6-5; CDR3 protein: CASSYEPNTEAFF; CDR3 DNA: TGTGCCAGCAGTTACGAGCCCAACACTGAAGCTTTCTTT
D gene: NA; clone size: NA; J gene: TRBJ1-6; V gene: TRBV28; CDR3 protein: CASSRPGHETTLGNSPLHF; CDR3 DNA: TGTGCCAGCAGCCGACCGGGACACGAAACAACCCTCGGTAATTCACCCCTCCACTTT
D gene: NA; clone size: once; J gene: TRBJ1-2; V gene: TRBV7-2; CDR3 protein: CASSSWSRQPVLAGYTF; CDR3 DNA: TGTGCCAGCAGCTCGTGGTCTAGACAGCCCGTCCTTGCTGGCTACACCTTC
D gene: TRBD1; clone size: NA; J gene: TRBJ1-2; V gene: TRBV7-9; CDR3 protein: CASSLGPGQGVYGYTF; CDR3 DNA: TGTGCCAGCAGCTTAGGTCCGGGACAGGGGGTATATGGCTACACCTTC
D gene: NA; clone size: NA; J gene: TRBJ1-1; V gene: TRBV6-5; CDR3 protein: CASSKTRGTHTEAFF; CDR3 DNA: TGTGCCAGCAGTAAAACTCGGGGGACCCACACTGAAGCTTTCTTT
D gene: TRBD1; clone size: NA; J gene: TRBJ2-3; V gene: TRBV5-1; CDR3 protein: CASSPTGGAIADTQYF; CDR3 DNA: TGCGCCAGCAGCCCTACAGGGGGCGCAATCGCAGATACGCAGTATTTT
D gene: TRBD2; clone size: NA; J gene: TRBJ2-5; V gene: TRBV5-1; CDR3 protein: CASSPQAGYQETQYF; CDR3 DNA: TGCGCCAGCAGCCCGCAAGCGGGGTACCAAGAGACCCAGTACTTC
D gene: NA; clone size: NA; J gene: TRBJ1-5; V gene: TRBV19; CDR3 protein: CASSIGVPTQPQHF; CDR3 DNA: TGTGCCAGTAGTATTGGAGTCCCGACGCAGCCCCAGCATTTT
D gene: TRBD1; clone size: NA; J gene: TRBJ1-5; V gene: TRBV30; CDR3 protein: CAWGQGADQPQHF; CDR3 DNA: TGTGCCTGGGGACAGGGGGCTGATCAGCCCCAGCATTTT
D gene: NA; clone size: once; J gene: TRBJ2-7; V gene: TRBV5-1; CDR3 protein: CASSSTQGYEQYF; CDR3 DNA: TGCGCCAGCAGCTCCACCCAGGGGTACGAGCAGTACTTC
D gene: TRBD1; clone size: NA; J gene: TRBJ1-1; V gene: TRBV7-9; CDR3 protein: CASSLPRQGTQAPNTEAFF; CDR3 DNA: TGTGCCAGCAGCTTACCGAGACAGGGGACGCAAGCTCCGAACACTGAAGCTTTCTTT
D gene: TRBD1; clone size: NA; J gene: TRBJ1-2; V gene: TRBV18; CDR3 protein: CASSPSGGSVGYGYTF; CDR3 DNA: TGTGCCAGCTCACCGTCAGGGGGCTCGGTAGGCTATGGCTACACCTTC
D gene: TRBD1; clone size: NA; J gene: TRBJ1-2; V gene: TRBV7-2; CDR3 protein: CASSLARGPYGYTF; CDR3 DNA: TGTGCCAGCAGCTTAGCCAGGGGGCCCTATGGCTACACCTTC
D gene: NA; clone size: NA; J gene: TRBJ2-5; V gene: TRBV5-1; CDR3 protein: CASRLRASVQETQYF; CDR3 DNA: TGCGCCAGCAGACTGAGGGCTAGCGTACAAGAGACCCAGTACTTC